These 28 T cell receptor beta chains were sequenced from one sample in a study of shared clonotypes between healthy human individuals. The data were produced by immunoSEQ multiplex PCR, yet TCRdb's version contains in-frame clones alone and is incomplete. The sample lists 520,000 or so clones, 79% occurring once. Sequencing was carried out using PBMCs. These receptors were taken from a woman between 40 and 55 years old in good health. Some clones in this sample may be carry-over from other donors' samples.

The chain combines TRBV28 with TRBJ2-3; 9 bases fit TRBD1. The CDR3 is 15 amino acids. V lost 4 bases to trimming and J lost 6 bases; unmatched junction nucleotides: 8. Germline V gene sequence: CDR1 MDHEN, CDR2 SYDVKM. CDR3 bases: TGTGCCAGCAGTTCTGGGACAGGGTATGCCGATACGCAGTATTTT. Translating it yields CASSSGTGYADTQYF.

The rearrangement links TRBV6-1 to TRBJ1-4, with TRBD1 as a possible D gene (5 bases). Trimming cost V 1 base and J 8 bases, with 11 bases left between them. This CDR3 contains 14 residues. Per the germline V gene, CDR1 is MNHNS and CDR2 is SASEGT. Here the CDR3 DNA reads TGTGCCAGCAGTGAAGTGTGGGGGAACGAAAAACTGTTTTTT. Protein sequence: CASSEVWGNEKLFF.

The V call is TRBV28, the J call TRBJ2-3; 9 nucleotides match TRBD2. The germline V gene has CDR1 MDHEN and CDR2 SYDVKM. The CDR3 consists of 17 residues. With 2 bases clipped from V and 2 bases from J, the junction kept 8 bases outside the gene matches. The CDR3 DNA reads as TGTGCCAGCAGTTTAGGGTATATAGCGGGAGCCACAGATACGCAGTATTTT. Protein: CASSLGYIAGATDTQYF. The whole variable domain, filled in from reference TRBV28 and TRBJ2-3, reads DVKVTQSSRYLVKRTGEKVFLECVQDMDHENMFWYRQDPGLGLRLIYFSYDVKMKEKGDIPEGYSVSREKKERFSLILESASTNQTSMYLCASSLGYIAGATDTQYFGPGTRLTVL.

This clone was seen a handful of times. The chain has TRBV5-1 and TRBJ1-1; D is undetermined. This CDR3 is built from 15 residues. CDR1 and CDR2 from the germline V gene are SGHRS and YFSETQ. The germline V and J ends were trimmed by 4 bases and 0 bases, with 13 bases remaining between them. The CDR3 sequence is CASSPLGGMNTEAFF. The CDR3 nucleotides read TGCGCCAGCAGCCCCCTTGGCGGGATGAACACTGAAGCTTTCTTT.

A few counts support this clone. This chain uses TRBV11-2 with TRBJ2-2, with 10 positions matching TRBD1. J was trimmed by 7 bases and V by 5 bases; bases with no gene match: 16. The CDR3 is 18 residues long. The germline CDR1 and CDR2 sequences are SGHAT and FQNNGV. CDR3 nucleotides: TGTGCCAGCAGCCCGTTATTACCCGGGACAGGGGACATCGGGGAGCTGTTTTTT. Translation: CASSPLLPGTGDIGELFF.

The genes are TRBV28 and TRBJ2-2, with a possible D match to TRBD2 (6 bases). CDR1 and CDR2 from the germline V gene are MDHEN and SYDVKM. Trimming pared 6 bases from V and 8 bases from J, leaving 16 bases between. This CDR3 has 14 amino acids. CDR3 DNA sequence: TGTGCCAGCAGACCCCCGGCGGCGGGGGGGGAGCTGTTTTTT. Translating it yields CASRPPAAGGELFF.

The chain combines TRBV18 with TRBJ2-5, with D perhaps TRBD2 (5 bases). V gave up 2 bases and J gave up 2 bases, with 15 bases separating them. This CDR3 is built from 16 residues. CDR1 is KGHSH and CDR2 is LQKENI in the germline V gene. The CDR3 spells CASSPKGGGPQETQYF. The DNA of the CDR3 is TGTGCCAGCTCACCAAAAGGAGGCGGGCCGCAAGAGACCCAGTACTTC.

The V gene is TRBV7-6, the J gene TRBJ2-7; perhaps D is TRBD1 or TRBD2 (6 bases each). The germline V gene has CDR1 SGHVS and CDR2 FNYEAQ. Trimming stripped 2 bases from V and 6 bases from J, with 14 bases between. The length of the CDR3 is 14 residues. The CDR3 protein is CASSLSGGSGEQYF. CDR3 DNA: TGTGCCAGCAGCTTATCCGGGGGCTCGGGCGAGCAGTACTTC. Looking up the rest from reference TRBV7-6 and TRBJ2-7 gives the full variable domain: GAGVSQSPRYKVTKRGQDVALRCDPISGHVSLYWYRQALGQGPEFLTYFNYEAQQDKSGLPNDRFSAERPEGSISTLTIQRTEQRDSAMYRCASSLSGGSGEQYFGPGTRLTVT.

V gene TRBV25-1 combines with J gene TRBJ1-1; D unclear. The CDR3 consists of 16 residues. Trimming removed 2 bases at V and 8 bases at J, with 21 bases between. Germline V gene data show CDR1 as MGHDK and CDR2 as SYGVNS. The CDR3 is CASSEIPLIGREEAFF. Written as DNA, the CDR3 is TGTGCCAGCAGTGAAATTCCACTGATAGGTAGGGAGGAAGCTTTCTTT.

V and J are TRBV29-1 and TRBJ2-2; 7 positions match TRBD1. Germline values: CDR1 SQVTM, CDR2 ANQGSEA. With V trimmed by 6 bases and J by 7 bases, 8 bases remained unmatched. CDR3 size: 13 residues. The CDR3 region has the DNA TGCAGCGTGCAAAAAAGGACAGGCGGGGAGCTGTTTTTT. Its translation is CSVQKRTGGELFF.

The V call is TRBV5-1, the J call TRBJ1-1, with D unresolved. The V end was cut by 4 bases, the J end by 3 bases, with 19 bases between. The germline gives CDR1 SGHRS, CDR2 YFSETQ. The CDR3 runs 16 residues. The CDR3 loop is CASSPLPQQRDTEAFF. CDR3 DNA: TGCGCCAGCAGCCCACTGCCTCAGCAGCGCGACACTGAAGCTTTCTTT.

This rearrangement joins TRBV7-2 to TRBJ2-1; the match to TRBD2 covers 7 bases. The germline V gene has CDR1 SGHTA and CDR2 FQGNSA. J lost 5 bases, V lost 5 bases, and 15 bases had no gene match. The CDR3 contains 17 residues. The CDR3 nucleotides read TGTGCCAGCAGCCACCCGGGGACTACACTACCACACAATGAGCAGTTCTTC. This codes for CASSHPGTTLPHNEQFF.

CDR3 amino acids: CASRPPGADTQYF. As DNA, the CDR3 is TGTGCCAGCAGACCTCCCGGGGCAGATACGCAGTATTTT. This chain connects TRBV11-2 to TRBJ2-3; TRBD2 is a possible D gene (5 bases). V was shortened by 6 bases and J by 4 bases, with 11 bases between the two germline ends. CDR3 length: 13 residues. CDR1 is SGHAT and CDR2 is FQNNGV in the germline V gene.

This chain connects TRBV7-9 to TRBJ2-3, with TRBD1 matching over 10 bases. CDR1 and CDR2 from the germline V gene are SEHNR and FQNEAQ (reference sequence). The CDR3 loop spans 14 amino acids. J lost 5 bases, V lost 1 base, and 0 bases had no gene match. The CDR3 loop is CASSLGTGGDTQYF. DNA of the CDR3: TGTGCCAGCAGCTTAGGGACAGGGGGAGATACGCAGTATTTT. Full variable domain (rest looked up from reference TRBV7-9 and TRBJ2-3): DTGVSQNPRHKITKRGQNVTFRCDPISEHNRLYWYRQTLGQGPEFLTYFQNEAQLEKSRLLSDRFSAERPKGSFSTLEIQRTEQGDSAMYLCASSLGTGGDTQYFGPGTRLTVL.

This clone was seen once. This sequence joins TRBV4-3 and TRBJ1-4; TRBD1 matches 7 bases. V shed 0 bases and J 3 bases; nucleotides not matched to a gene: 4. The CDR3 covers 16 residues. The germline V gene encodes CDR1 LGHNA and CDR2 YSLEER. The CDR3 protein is CASSQDPGQPNEKLFF. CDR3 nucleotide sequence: TGCGCCAGCAGCCAAGATCCGGGACAGCCTAATGAAAAACTGTTTTTT.

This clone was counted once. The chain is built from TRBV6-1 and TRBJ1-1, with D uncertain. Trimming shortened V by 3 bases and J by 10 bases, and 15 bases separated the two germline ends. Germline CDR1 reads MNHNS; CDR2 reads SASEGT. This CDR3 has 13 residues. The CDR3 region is CASSEYNLFVAFF. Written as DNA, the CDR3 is TGTGCCAGCAGTGAGTACAACTTGTTTGTAGCTTTCTTT.

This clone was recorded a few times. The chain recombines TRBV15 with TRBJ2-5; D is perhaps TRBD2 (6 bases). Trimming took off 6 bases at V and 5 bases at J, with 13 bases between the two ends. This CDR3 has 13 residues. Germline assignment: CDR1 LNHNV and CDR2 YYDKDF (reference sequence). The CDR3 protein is CATSRLGGETQYF. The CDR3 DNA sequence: TGTGCCACCAGTCGGTTGGGGGGTGAGACCCAGTACTTC.

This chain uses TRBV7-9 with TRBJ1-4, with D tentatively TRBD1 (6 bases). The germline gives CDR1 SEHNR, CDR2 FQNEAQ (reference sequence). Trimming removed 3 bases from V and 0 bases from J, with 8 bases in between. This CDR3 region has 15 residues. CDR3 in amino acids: CASSLTGATNEKLFF. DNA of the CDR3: TGTGCCAGCAGCTTGACAGGAGCAACTAATGAAAAACTGTTTTTT.

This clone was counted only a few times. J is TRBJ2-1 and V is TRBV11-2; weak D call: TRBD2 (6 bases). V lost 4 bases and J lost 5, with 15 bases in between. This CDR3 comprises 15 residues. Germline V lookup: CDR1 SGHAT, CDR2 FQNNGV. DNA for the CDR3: TGTGCCAGCAGCTCATTAGGTCTAGCGCACAATGAGCAGTTCTTC. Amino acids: CASSSLGLAHNEQFF.

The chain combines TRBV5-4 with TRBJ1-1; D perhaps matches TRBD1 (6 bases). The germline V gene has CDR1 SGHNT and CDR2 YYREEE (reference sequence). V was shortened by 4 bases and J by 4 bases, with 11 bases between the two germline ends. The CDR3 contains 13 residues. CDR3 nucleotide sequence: TGTGCCAGCAGCGGAACAGGGAGCACTGAAGCTTTCTTT. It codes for CASSGTGSTEAFF.

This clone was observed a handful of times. CDR3 loop: CASSLASGLHEQFF. Written as DNA, the CDR3 is TGTGCCAGCAGCTTAGCCTCCGGACTGCATGAGCAGTTCTTC. The chain uses TRBV7-8 and TRBJ2-1, with a weak D call TRBD2 (5 bases). Looked up from germline, CDR1 is SGHVS and CDR2 is FQNEAQ. V lost 0 bases to trimming and J lost 8 bases, with 11 bases between them. The CDR3 runs 14 residues.

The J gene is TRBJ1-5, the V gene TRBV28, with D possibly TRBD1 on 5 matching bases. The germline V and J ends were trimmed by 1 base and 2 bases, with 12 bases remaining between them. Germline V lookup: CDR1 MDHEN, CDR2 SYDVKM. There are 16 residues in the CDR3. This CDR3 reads CASSLLWGRGNQPQHF. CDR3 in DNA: TGTGCCAGCAGTTTATTGTGGGGACGGGGCAATCAGCCCCAGCATTTT.

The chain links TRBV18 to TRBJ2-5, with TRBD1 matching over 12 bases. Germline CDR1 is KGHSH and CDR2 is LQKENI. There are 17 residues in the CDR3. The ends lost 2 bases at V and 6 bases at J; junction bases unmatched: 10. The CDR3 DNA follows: TGTGCCAGCTCACCAGTGGGACAGGGGGCCGGAATGCAGACCCAGTACTTC. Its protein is CASSPVGQGAGMQTQYF.

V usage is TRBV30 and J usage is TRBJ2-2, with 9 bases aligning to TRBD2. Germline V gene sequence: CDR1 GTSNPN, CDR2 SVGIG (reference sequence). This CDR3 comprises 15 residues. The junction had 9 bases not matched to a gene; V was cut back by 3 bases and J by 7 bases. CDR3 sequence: CAWRSGRNSNGELFF. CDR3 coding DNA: TGTGCCTGGAGGAGCGGGAGGAACTCGAACGGGGAGCTGTTTTTT.

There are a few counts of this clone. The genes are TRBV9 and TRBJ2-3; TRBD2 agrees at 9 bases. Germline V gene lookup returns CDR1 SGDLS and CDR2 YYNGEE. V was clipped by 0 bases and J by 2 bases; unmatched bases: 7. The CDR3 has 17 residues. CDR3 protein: CASSVAGGRVHTDTQYF. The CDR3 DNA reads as TGTGCCAGCAGCGTAGCTGGCGGGAGGGTACACACAGATACGCAGTATTTT.

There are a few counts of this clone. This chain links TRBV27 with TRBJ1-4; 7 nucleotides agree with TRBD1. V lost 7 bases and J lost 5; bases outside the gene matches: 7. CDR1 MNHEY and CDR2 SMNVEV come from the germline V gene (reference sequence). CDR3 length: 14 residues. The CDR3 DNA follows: TGTGCCAGCACGCGGACAGGAATAAATGAAAAACTGTTTTTT. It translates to CASTRTGINEKLFF.

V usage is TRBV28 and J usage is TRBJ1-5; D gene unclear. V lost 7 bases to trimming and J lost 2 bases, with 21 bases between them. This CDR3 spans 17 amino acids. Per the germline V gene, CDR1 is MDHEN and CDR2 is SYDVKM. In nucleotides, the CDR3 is TGTGCCAGCACCACAGATCGGACTGCTTGGGGCAATCAGCCCCAGCATTTT. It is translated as CASTTDRTAWGNQPQHF. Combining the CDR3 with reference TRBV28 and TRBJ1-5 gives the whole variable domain DVKVTQSSRYLVKRTGEKVFLECVQDMDHENMFWYRQDPGLGLRLIYFSYDVKMKEKGDIPEGYSVSREKKERFSLILESASTNQTSMYLCASTTDRTAWGNQPQHFGDGTRLSIL.

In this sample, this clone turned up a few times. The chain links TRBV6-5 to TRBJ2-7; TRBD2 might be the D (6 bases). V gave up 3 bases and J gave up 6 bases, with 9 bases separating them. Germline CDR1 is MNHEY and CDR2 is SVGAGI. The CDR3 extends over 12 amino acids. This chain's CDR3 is CASSYRGSEQYF. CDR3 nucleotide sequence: TGTGCCAGCAGTTATCGGGGGAGCGAGCAGTACTTC.